This T cell receptor beta chain was captured in a study of cytomegalovirus exposure and HLA in healthy donors. This CDR3 spans 15 amino acids. Germline CDR1 MDHEN, CDR2 SYDVKM. Trimming took 7 bases from V and 6 from J; bases not matched to a gene: 11. Sequenced by immunoSEQ multiplex PCR; TCRdb stores in-frame clones only, minus some. The table lists 120,000 or so clones, around 90% of them singletons. Broader study findings: The authors enumerated over 150 TCR beta chains as linked to cytomegalovirus. Most TCR sequences were uncommon, yet certain public TCRs appeared in many donors. It was confirmed in vitro that a few of the CMV-associated chains were specific for CMV antigens.

Regarding this clone: Its antigen is still unknown.

Separate from the roughly 670-subject first cohort, the approximately 120-subject validation cohort was the one that the donors belonged to. This rearrangement joins TRBV28 to TRBJ1-4, with 7 bases that match TRBD1. Sample: PBMCs. This receptor was obtained from a woman aged 18-30 years in good health and CMV-seronegative. The CDR3 spells CASTGGGGAYEKLFF. The DNA for the CDR3 is TGTGCCAGCACCGGCGGAGGGGGCGCCTATGAAAAACTGTTTTTT. Looking up the rest from reference TRBV28 and TRBJ1-4 gives the full variable domain: DVKVTQSSRYLVKRTGEKVFLECVQDMDHENMFWYRQDPGLGLRLIYFSYDVKMKEKGDIPEGYSVSREKKERFSLILESASTNQTSMYLCASTGGGGAYEKLFFGSGTQLSVL.